This T cell receptor beta chain comes out of a study of radiotherapy plus CTLA-4 blockade in lung cancer. Across the study: There were objective responses in 15% to 20% of patients, and around 30% had disease control. Study-level findings and limits: In blood, TCR clones derived from the tumor expanded after radiotherapy plus ipilimumab. Reportedly, early blood T cell clone dynamics best predicted response, with interferon-beta.

Using immunoSEQ multiplex PCR, the repertoire was profiled, and TCRdb retains in-frame clones only, with some absent. The sample includes more than 75,000 clones, 82% seen only once; the top ten take under 30%. Chemo-refractory metastatic non-small-cell lung cancer patients received focal radiation with ipilimumab CTLA-4 blockade. This clone has a single count. The target antigen is unknown. This CDR3 is built from 15 residues. V shed 5 bases and J shed 0 bases, with 10 bases lying between them. CDR1 is KGHSH and CDR2 is LQKENI in the germline V gene. The specimen was peripheral blood, collected from a patient treated with radiotherapy plus ipilimumab. The chain couples TRBV18 to TRBJ2-2, with a possible D match to TRBD2 (6 bases). The sequence derives from a human donor with non-small cell lung cancer that progressed on radiotherapy plus ipilimumab. The CDR3 sequence: CASSTTGANTGELFF. CDR3 nucleotide sequence: TGTGCCAGCTCAACCACGGGAGCGAACACCGGGGAGCTGTTTTTT.